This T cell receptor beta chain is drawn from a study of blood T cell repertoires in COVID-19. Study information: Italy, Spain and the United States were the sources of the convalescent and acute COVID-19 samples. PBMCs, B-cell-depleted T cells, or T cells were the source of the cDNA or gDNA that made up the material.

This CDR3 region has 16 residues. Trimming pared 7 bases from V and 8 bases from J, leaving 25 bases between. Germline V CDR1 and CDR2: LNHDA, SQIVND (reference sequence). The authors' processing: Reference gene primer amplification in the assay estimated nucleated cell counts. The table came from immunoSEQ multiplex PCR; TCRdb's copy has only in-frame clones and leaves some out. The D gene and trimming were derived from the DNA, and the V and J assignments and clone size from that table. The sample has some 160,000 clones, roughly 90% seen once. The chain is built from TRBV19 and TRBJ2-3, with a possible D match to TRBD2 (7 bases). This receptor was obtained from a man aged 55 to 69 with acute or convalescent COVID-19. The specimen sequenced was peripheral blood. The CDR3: CASTPPGGGAWGTQYF. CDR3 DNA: TGTGCCAGTACCCCGCCTGGAGGGGGGGCCTGGGGTACGCAGTATTTT.